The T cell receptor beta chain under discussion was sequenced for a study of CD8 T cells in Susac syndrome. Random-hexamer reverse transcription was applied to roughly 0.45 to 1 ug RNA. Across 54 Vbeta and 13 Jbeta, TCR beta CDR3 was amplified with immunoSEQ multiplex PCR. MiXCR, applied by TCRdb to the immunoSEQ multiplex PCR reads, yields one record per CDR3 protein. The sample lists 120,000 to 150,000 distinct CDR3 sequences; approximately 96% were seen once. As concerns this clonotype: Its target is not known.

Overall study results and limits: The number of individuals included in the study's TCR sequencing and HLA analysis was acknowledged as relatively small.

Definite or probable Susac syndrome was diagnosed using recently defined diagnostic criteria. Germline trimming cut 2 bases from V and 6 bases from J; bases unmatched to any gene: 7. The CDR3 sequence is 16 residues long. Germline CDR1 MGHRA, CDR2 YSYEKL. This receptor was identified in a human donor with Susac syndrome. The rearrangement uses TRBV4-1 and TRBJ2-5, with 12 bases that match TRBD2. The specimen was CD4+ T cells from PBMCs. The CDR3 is CASSQPSGRAWKTQYF. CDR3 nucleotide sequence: TGCGCCAGCAGCCAACCTAGCGGGAGGGCCTGGAAGACCCAGTACTTC.